The 22 T cell receptor beta chains reported below all come from one sample, sequenced in a study of technical replicates of blood from several donors. Produced via immunoSEQ multiplex PCR; TCRdb's table is partial and in-frame only. Altogether almost 85,000 clones are present, approximately 97% being singletons, with the ten largest covering less than 0.2%. The source material was T cells isolated from PBMCs. These receptors all come from a human donor in good health.

The J gene is TRBJ1-5, the V gene TRBV21-1; the table's D call of TRBD1 was not tested on the DNA. TRBV21-1 is given as a pseudogene. This CDR3 region has 15 residues. The chain's CDR3 is CASSKGWTGNQPQHF. For the CDR3, the DNA is TGTGCCAGCAGCAAAGGATGGACAGGGAATCAGCCCCAGCATTTT.

The chain is built from TRBV19 and TRBJ1-5; 7 nucleotides match TRBD1. Germline-derived CDR1 and CDR2 are LNHDA and SQIVND (reference sequence). There are 16 residues in the CDR3. The junction had 7 bases not matched to a gene; V was cut back by 5 bases and J by 0 bases. CDR3 sequence reads: CASSFLGTVSNQPQHF. CDR3 in DNA: TGTGCCAGTAGTTTCCTCGGGACAGTTAGCAATCAGCCCCAGCATTTT.

This clone was seen just once. The CDR3 is CATSLLGGKLYEQYF. Written as DNA, the CDR3 is TGTGCCACCAGTTTGTTGGGGGGAAAACTATACGAGCAGTACTTC. The rearrangement links TRBV15 to TRBJ2-7; maybe TRBD2 (6 bases). There are 15 residues in the CDR3. V lost 6 bases and J lost 4, with 19 bases in between. Germline CDR1 LNHNV, CDR2 YYDKDF (reference sequence).

CDR3: CSVEDLEGGYEKLFF. The DNA of the CDR3 is TGCAGCGTTGAAGATCTAGAAGGGGGATATGAAAAACTGTTTTTT. This chain joins TRBV29-1 and TRBJ1-4, with D possibly being TRBD1 (6 bases). Per germline, CDR1 SQVTM and CDR2 ANQGSEA. Trimming removed 0 bases from V and 6 bases from J, with 14 bases in between. The CDR3 contains 15 residues.

The gene calls are TRBV4-1 and TRBJ1-1, with 7 bases lining up with TRBD1. The CDR3 extends over 17 amino acids. Germline loops: CDR1 MGHRA, CDR2 YSYEKL. The trim removed 2 bases at V and 3 bases at J, leaving 12 bases unmatched. For the CDR3, the DNA is TGCGCCAGCAGCCAACGACCGCACAGGGGATGGTACACTGAAGCTTTCTTT. Its translation: CASSQRPHRGWYTEAFF.

The gene calls are TRBV18 and TRBJ1-6; maybe TRBD1 (5 bases). The CDR3 contains 17 residues. V shed 1 base and J shed 3 bases, with 13 bases lying between them. Germline V gives CDR1 KGHSH, CDR2 LQKENI. In nucleotides, the CDR3 is TGTGCCAGCTCACCACGTTTGGGGGGAGGCTATAATTCACCCCTCCACTTT. It encodes CASSPRLGGGYNSPLHF. The variable domain in full, completed from reference TRBV18 and TRBJ1-6, reads NAGVMQNPRHLVRRRGQEARLRCSPMKGHSHVYWYRQLPEEGLKFMVYLQKENIIDESGMPKERFSAEFPKEGPSILRIQQVVRGDSAAYFCASSPRLGGGYNSPLHFGNGTRLTVT.

The rearrangement joins TRBV5-1 to TRBJ1-3; D unclear. Germline V gene lookup returns CDR1 SGHRS and CDR2 YFSETQ. The CDR3 is 16 amino acids. Trimming stripped 1 base from V and 0 bases from J, with 11 bases between. The CDR3, as DNA: TGCGCCAGCAGCTTGTCGGGTTCCACCTCTGGAAACACCATATATTTT. Amino acid sequence: CASSLSGSTSGNTIYF.

The rearrangement links TRBV30 to TRBJ1-5; D remains unclear. Germline values: CDR1 GTSNPN, CDR2 SVGIG (reference sequence). This CDR3 region has 12 residues. The ends were cut back, 2 bases at V and 2 bases at J, with 4 bases in the middle. For the CDR3, the DNA is TGTGCCTGGAGTATCGGCAATCAGCCCCAGCATTTT. It encodes CAWSIGNQPQHF.

This clone was seen only once. The rearrangement links TRBV7-9 to TRBJ1-1; unclear D gene. This CDR3 contains 13 residues. Trimming left V 1 base short and J 0 bases short, with 3 bases between. Germline values: CDR1 SEHNR, CDR2 FQNEAQ (reference sequence). The CDR3 region has the DNA TGTGCCAGCAGCTTAGACATGAACACTGAAGCTTTCTTT. This codes for CASSLDMNTEAFF. Full variable domain (missing parts from reference TRBV7-9 and TRBJ1-1): DTGVSQNPRHKITKRGQNVTFRCDPISEHNRLYWYRQTLGQGPEFLTYFQNEAQLEKSRLLSDRFSAERPKGSFSTLEIQRTEQGDSAMYLCASSLDMNTEAFFGQGTRLTVV.

The V gene is TRBV19, the J gene TRBJ2-6; TRBD1 is a possible D gene (6 bases). The length of the CDR3 is 18 residues. Trimming stripped 7 bases from V and 0 bases from J, with 19 bases between. Germline loops: CDR1 LNHDA, CDR2 SQIVND (reference sequence). The CDR3 is CASTISGTSFSGANVLTF. As DNA, the CDR3 is TGTGCCAGTACCATTTCCGGGACATCATTCTCTGGGGCCAACGTCCTGACTTTC.

The chain carries TRBV6-1 and TRBJ2-7; tentative D call: TRBD1 (6 bases). The V end lost 6 bases, the J end lost 2 bases, and 14 bases lay between the germline ends. From germline, CDR1 is MNHNS and CDR2 SASEGT. This CDR3 has 14 residues. The CDR3 region is CASSQGSFTYEQYF. In DNA form, the CDR3 reads TGTGCCAGCAGCCAGGGGAGCTTCACCTACGAGCAGTACTTC.

V is TRBV7-9 and J is TRBJ2-2; the D gene is possibly TRBD1 (5 bases). Trimming left V 4 bases short and J 7 bases short, with 10 bases between. CDR3 length equals 13 residues. In germline, CDR1 is SEHNR, CDR2 FQNEAQ (reference sequence). The CDR3: CASSSQGDGELFF. CDR3 bases: TGTGCCAGCAGCTCCCAGGGTGACGGGGAGCTGTTTTTT.

The V call is TRBV28, the J call TRBJ1-1; a weak D match, TRBD1 (6 bases). The V end lost 3 bases, the J end lost 9 bases, and 11 bases lay between the germline ends. In germline, CDR1 is MDHEN, CDR2 SYDVKM. The CDR3 is 12 residues long. CDR3 region: CASSFPTGKAFF. The CDR3 DNA is TGTGCCAGCAGTTTTCCAACAGGGAAAGCTTTCTTT.

The rearrangement joins TRBV18 to TRBJ1-1; a possible D gene is TRBD1 (6 bases). The germline gives CDR1 KGHSH, CDR2 LQKENI. This CDR3 is built from 14 residues. The V end was cut by 5 bases, the J end by 0 bases, with 10 bases between. CDR3 in amino acids: CASSETGMNTEAFF. In DNA, the CDR3 is TGTGCCAGCTCAGAGACAGGAATGAACACTGAAGCTTTCTTT.

V usage is TRBV6-1 and J usage is TRBJ1-2; tentative D call: TRBD1 (5 bases). The CDR3 runs to 13 residues. Germline CDR1 reads MNHNS; CDR2 reads SASEGT. V was pared by 3 bases and J by 4 bases, with 9 bases between. As DNA, the CDR3 is TGTGCCAGCAGTGACGGGGGTGGCTATGGCTACACCTTC. The encoded protein is CASSDGGGYGYTF.

The V call is TRBV7-6, the J call TRBJ2-2, with D tentatively TRBD1 (6 bases). V dropped 5 bases and J dropped 5 bases, with 18 bases sitting between them. Germline CDR1 SGHVS, CDR2 FNYEAQ. The CDR3 has 16 residues. This CDR3 is CASSVQGRISTGELFF. For the CDR3, the DNA is TGTGCCAGCAGCGTACAGGGTAGGATTTCGACCGGGGAGCTGTTTTTT.

This clone was detected a few times. The chain carries TRBV9 and TRBJ1-5; D is uncertain. In germline, CDR1 is SGDLS, CDR2 YYNGEE. Trimming removed 5 bases at V and 1 base at J, with 13 bases between. The CDR3 loop spans 15 amino acids. DNA for the CDR3: TGTGCCAGCAGTGGTGAGGATTTGAGCAATCAGCCCCAGCATTTT. Amino acid sequence: CASSGEDLSNQPQHF.

The rearrangement uses TRBV6-6 and TRBJ1-1; no firm D call. The CDR3 extends over 13 amino acids. Germline V gives CDR1 MNHNY, CDR2 SVGAGI (reference sequence). Trimming removed 7 bases at V and 1 base at J, with 10 bases between. The CDR3 reads CASKASGNTEAFF. The CDR3, as DNA: TGTGCCAGCAAGGCGTCAGGGAACACTGAAGCTTTCTTT.

The chain employs TRBV6-5 and TRBJ2-7; tentatively, D is TRBD1 (6 bases). The CDR3 is 13 amino acids. V dropped 2 bases and J dropped 3 bases, with 8 bases sitting between them. Germline loops: CDR1 MNHEY, CDR2 SVGAGI. CDR3 sequence: CASSYGQNYEQYF. CDR3 DNA: TGTGCCAGCAGTTACGGACAGAACTACGAGCAGTACTTC.

This rearrangement joins TRBV25-1 to TRBJ1-1, with 11 bases fitting TRBD1. V trimming: 2 bases; J trimming: 7 bases; junction bases outside the gene matches: 6. CDR1 MGHDK and CDR2 SYGVNS come from the germline V gene. This CDR3 spans 15 amino acids. CDR3 sequence: CASSEPGQGGLEAFF. As DNA, the CDR3 is TGTGCCAGCAGTGAACCGGGACAGGGGGGCCTTGAAGCTTTCTTT.

The genes are TRBV9 and TRBJ2-4; tentative D call: TRBD1 (6 bases). Trimming stripped 0 bases from V and 1 base from J, with 11 bases between. Germline-derived CDR1 and CDR2 are SGDLS and YYNGEE. The CDR3 runs 16 residues. CDR3 protein: CASSVGGGWAKNIQYF. The CDR3 DNA sequence: TGTGCCAGCAGCGTAGGTGGGGGCTGGGCCAAAAACATTCAGTACTTC.

The rearrangement uses TRBV29-1 and TRBJ2-2; D is uncertain. The germline gives CDR1 SQVTM, CDR2 ANQGSEA. Trimming removed 3 bases at V and 7 bases at J, with 18 bases between. The CDR3 runs 15 residues. The CDR3 coding sequence is TGCAGCGTTGATGTGCGCGGTCGGTTGGGCGGGGAGCTGTTTTTT. It codes for CSVDVRGRLGGELFF.